This T cell receptor (beta chain) is drawn from a study of human T cells and chemical hapten exposure. Overall study context: TCR yield per sample varied, mainly due to pooled library volumes.

The CDR3 covers 11 residues. Germline loops: CDR1 DFQATT, CDR2 SNEGSKA (reference sequence). Under the authors' procedure: A typical sample had 75,000 to 100,000 TCRs, with about 23,224 to 690,600 overall. MiXCR, run by TCRdb on the RACE reads, gives a single entry per CDR3 protein. TCRdb's processing, not the study's, gives the V and J calls here. This table has 80,000 to 100,000 distinct CDR3 sequences, 9.5% to 14% appearing once. As for time point: pre-sensitization, week 0. Regarding treatment: therapeutic diphenylcyclopropenone sensitization with weekly scalp DPC. Suited to DPC and affected by alopecia, the donors ranged from 18 to 70 years old. In this sample, this clonotype turned up a few times. What it recognizes is unknown. General study findings and limits: Significantly greater numbers of large CDR3 similarity clusters came from expanded TCRs than from controls.

J is TRBJ2-5 and V is TRBV20-1, with D uncertain. This TCR derives from a woman aged 60 to 75 with alopecia areata. Some clones in this sample may be carry-over from other donors' samples. The source was whole blood, collected in connection with sensitization to the hapten diphenylcyclopropenone (DPC). The CDR3, as DNA: TGCAGCTGGTCCCGAACAGAGACCCAGTACTTC. Its translation is CSWSRTETQYF.